This TCR beta chain is drawn from a study of T cell responses to AZD1222 COVID-19 vaccine. The ends were cut back, 7 bases at V and 2 bases at J, with 15 bases in the middle. CDR1 is SNHLY and CDR2 is FYNNEI in the germline V gene. The CDR3 totals 14 residues. Produced via immunoSEQ multiplex PCR; TCRdb's table is partial and in-frame only. The table shows around 130,000 clones, with about 90% occurring only once. The sequence was obtained from an adult in good health. The source material was peripheral blood, sampled on day 0 of AZD1222 vaccination. The chain couples TRBV2 to TRBJ2-7, with no clear D. The CDR3 spells CASKDQGNAYEQYF. The CDR3 DNA is TGTGCCAGCAAAGACCAAGGGAATGCCTACGAGCAGTACTTC.